This is a list of T cell receptor beta chains from one sample in a study of vaccination effects on CD4 cells after COVID-19. Measured with immunoSEQ multiplex PCR; TCRdb has only the in-frame clones, and not every one. The sample yields nearly 45,000 clones, approximately 70% seen once. Their antigen targets remain unknown. Sequenced here: CD4+ T cells from PBMCs cultured with a peptide pool, sampled before COVID-19 vaccination. The receptors shown here come from a human donor who had a prior SARS-CoV-2 infection. The CDR3 runs from the conserved cysteine through the conserved F or W. The order of the fields is D gene, J gene, clone size, V gene, CDR3 DNA, CDR3 protein. A D gene is named only where the DNA matches it firmly. Clone size is stated in some rows and not others, as once, few, many or a class when expanded.

d_call: TRBD1
j_call: TRBJ1-4
clone_size: NA
v_call: TRBV6-5
cdr3_nt: TGTGCCAGCAGATACGGGACAGCTAATGAAAAACTGTTTTTT
cdr3_aa: CASRYGTANEKLFF

d_call: TRBD1
j_call: TRBJ2-7
clone_size: NA
v_call: TRBV5-6
cdr3_nt: TGTGCCAGCAGCTTGTGGTCAGGGGGCGCCCACTACGAGCAGTACTTC
cdr3_aa: CASSLWSGGAHYEQYF

d_call: NA
j_call: TRBJ2-7
clone_size: once
v_call: TRBV24-1
cdr3_nt: TGTGCCACCCAGGATTCGCGAAACTACGAGCAGTACTTC
cdr3_aa: CATQDSRNYEQYF

d_call: TRBD1
j_call: TRBJ1-6
clone_size: NA
v_call: TRBV19
cdr3_nt: TGTGCCAGTCACAGGGGGAGCTCCTATAATTCACCCCTCCACTTT
cdr3_aa: CASHRGSSYNSPLHF

d_call: NA
j_call: TRBJ1-2
clone_size: NA
v_call: TRBV12-3/TRBV12-4
cdr3_nt: TGTGCCAGCAGGGACGGGTACTATGGCTACACCTTC
cdr3_aa: CASRDGYYGYTF

d_call: NA
j_call: TRBJ1-3
clone_size: NA
v_call: TRBV19
cdr3_nt: TGTGCCAGTATCGAGGACTCTGGAAACACCATATATTTT
cdr3_aa: CASIEDSGNTIYF

d_call: TRBD1
j_call: TRBJ1-1
clone_size: NA
v_call: TRBV7-9
cdr3_nt: TGTGCCAGCAGCTCCCGGGACAGGGGATGGAACACTGAAGCTTTCTTT
cdr3_aa: CASSSRDRGWNTEAFF

d_call: NA
j_call: TRBJ2-5
clone_size: few
v_call: TRBV2
cdr3_nt: TGTGCCAGCAGTGAAGCTGGCAGGGAGACCCAGTACTTC
cdr3_aa: CASSEAGRETQYF

d_call: TRBD1
j_call: TRBJ2-4
clone_size: many
v_call: TRBV15
cdr3_nt: TGTGCCACCAGCAGAGATCTGGGCCCCGCGACAGGGGGCATCATTCAGTACTTC
cdr3_aa: CATSRDLGPATGGIIQYF

d_call: TRBD2
j_call: TRBJ2-5
clone_size: NA
v_call: TRBV11-3
cdr3_nt: TGTGCCAGCAGCCTCCTTCGAGGACTAGCGCAACAGACCCAGTACTTC
cdr3_aa: CASSLLRGLAQQTQYF

d_call: NA
j_call: TRBJ1-4
clone_size: NA
v_call: TRBV11-3
cdr3_nt: TGTGCCAGCAGCTTAGATTTCTCCCGGACAAATGAAAAACTGTTTTTT
cdr3_aa: CASSLDFSRTNEKLFF

d_call: NA
j_call: TRBJ2-7
clone_size: few
v_call: TRBV27
cdr3_nt: TGTGCCAGCAGTTTCCATGGCGGTTTATCCTACGAGCAGTACTTC
cdr3_aa: CASSFHGGLSYEQYF

d_call: TRBD2
j_call: TRBJ2-1
clone_size: NA
v_call: TRBV7-8
cdr3_nt: TGTGCCAGCCACCCGGGCCGGGGGGCCTACAATGAGCAGTTCTTC
cdr3_aa: CASHPGRGAYNEQFF

d_call: NA
j_call: TRBJ1-6
clone_size: few
v_call: TRBV30
cdr3_nt: TGTGCCTCTGGATCCTACGGGGCCCAGTATTCACCCCTCCACTTT
cdr3_aa: CASGSYGAQYSPLHF

d_call: NA
j_call: TRBJ2-4
clone_size: NA
v_call: TRBV6-5
cdr3_nt: TGTGCCAGCAGTTTCGGATGGCAAATAGCCAAAAACATTCAGTACTTC
cdr3_aa: CASSFGWQIAKNIQYF

d_call: TRBD2
j_call: TRBJ2-1
clone_size: NA
v_call: TRBV7-3
cdr3_nt: TGTGCCAGCAGCTCAAAGGGGAGGGAGCACTCCTACAATGAGCAGTTCTTC
cdr3_aa: CASSSKGREHSYNEQFF

d_call: NA
j_call: TRBJ2-7
clone_size: NA
v_call: TRBV30
cdr3_nt: TGTGCCTGGAACCCAACCGCAAGCGGCACAACCTACGAGCAGTACTTC
cdr3_aa: CAWNPTASGTTYEQYF

d_call: TRBD2
j_call: TRBJ2-1
clone_size: NA
v_call: TRBV5-6
cdr3_nt: TGTGCCAGCAGCTTGGCCCTAGCGGGATACGTTGAGCAGTTCTTC
cdr3_aa: CASSLALAGYVEQFF

d_call: TRBD2
j_call: TRBJ2-7
clone_size: NA
v_call: TRBV6-5
cdr3_nt: TGTGCCAGCAGTTACCAGGGGACTAGCGGACCTTACGAGCAGTACTTC
cdr3_aa: CASSYQGTSGPYEQYF

d_call: NA
j_call: TRBJ2-6
clone_size: NA
v_call: TRBV5-1
cdr3_nt: TGCGCCAGCAGCCCGGCATTTTGGTTCCGAAGCTCTGGGGCCAACGTCCTGACTTTC
cdr3_aa: CASSPAFWFRSSGANVLTF

d_call: NA
j_call: TRBJ1-2
clone_size: NA
v_call: TRBV2
cdr3_nt: TGTGCCAGCAGTGAGGACAGTACGGTTGGCTACACCTTC
cdr3_aa: CASSEDSTVGYTF

d_call: NA
j_call: TRBJ2-3
clone_size: once
v_call: TRBV19
cdr3_nt: TGTGCCAGTTCCGCAACCTACAGGTCTCCTAGCACAGATACGCAGTATTTT
cdr3_aa: CASSATYRSPSTDTQYF

d_call: NA
j_call: TRBJ1-1
clone_size: NA
v_call: TRBV20-1
cdr3_nt: TGCAGTGCTAGTCAACAGGGCGCTGAAGCTTTCTTT
cdr3_aa: CSASQQGAEAFF

d_call: NA
j_call: TRBJ2-7
clone_size: NA
v_call: TRBV10-3
cdr3_nt: TGTGCCATCAGGGACAGCTACGAGCAGTACTTC
cdr3_aa: CAIRDSYEQYF

d_call: TRBD2
j_call: TRBJ2-7
clone_size: NA
v_call: TRBV7-9
cdr3_nt: TGTGCCAGCAGCACTAGCGGGAGGAGCTCCTACGAGCAGTACTTC
cdr3_aa: CASSTSGRSSYEQYF

d_call: NA
j_call: TRBJ1-3
clone_size: NA
v_call: TRBV3-1/TRBV3-2
cdr3_nt: TGTGCCAGCAGCCCACAGTGGGGAAACACCATATATTTT
cdr3_aa: CASSPQWGNTIYF

d_call: TRBD1
j_call: TRBJ1-2
clone_size: NA
v_call: TRBV18
cdr3_nt: TGTGCCAGCTCCGAAGGACAGGACTATGGCTACACCTTC
cdr3_aa: CASSEGQDYGYTF

d_call: TRBD1
j_call: TRBJ2-5
clone_size: NA
v_call: TRBV2
cdr3_nt: TGTGCCAGCAGGAGGGTAGGGGGCTGGGAGACCCAGTACTTC
cdr3_aa: CASRRVGGWETQYF

d_call: TRBD2
j_call: TRBJ2-2
clone_size: few
v_call: TRBV5-4
cdr3_nt: TGTGCCAGCAGTATCGGGACTAGCGGGAACACCGGGGAGCTGTTTTTT
cdr3_aa: CASSIGTSGNTGELFF

d_call: TRBD2
j_call: TRBJ2-1
clone_size: NA
v_call: TRBV4-2
cdr3_nt: TGTGCCAGCAGCCAACCGCTAGCGGGAGGGCCTGGAGAGCAGTTCTTC
cdr3_aa: CASSQPLAGGPGEQFF

d_call: NA
j_call: TRBJ2-2
clone_size: NA
v_call: TRBV18
cdr3_nt: TGTGCCAGCTCGCAGACAAACACCGGGGAGCTGTTTTTT
cdr3_aa: CASSQTNTGELFF

d_call: TRBD1
j_call: TRBJ1-3
clone_size: NA
v_call: TRBV6-1
cdr3_nt: TGTGCCAGCAGTCTTCAGGGGGCGCAGGGAAACACCATATATTTT
cdr3_aa: CASSLQGAQGNTIYF

d_call: NA
j_call: TRBJ2-3
clone_size: NA
v_call: TRBV4-1
cdr3_nt: TGCGCCAGCAGCCAGGTACTAGCAAAGCAGCCCCATGGGCAGTATTTT
cdr3_aa: CASSQVLAKQPHGQYF

d_call: TRBD2
j_call: TRBJ2-1
clone_size: NA
v_call: TRBV7-3
cdr3_nt: TGTGCCAGCAGCTCCGCCGGGACTAACGACAATGAGCAGTTCTTC
cdr3_aa: CASSSAGTNDNEQFF

d_call: NA
j_call: TRBJ1-5
clone_size: NA
v_call: TRBV2
cdr3_nt: TGTGCCAGCAGTGAACAGGACCCAAGGAATACGCCCCAGCATTTT
cdr3_aa: CASSEQDPRNTPQHF

d_call: NA
j_call: TRBJ2-1
clone_size: NA
v_call: TRBV24-1
cdr3_nt: TGTGCCACCAGTGATCCACCGTCATCCGGTAAGCGGGCCTCCTACAATGAGCAGTTCTTC
cdr3_aa: CATSDPPSSGKRASYNEQFF

d_call: TRBD1
j_call: TRBJ2-2
clone_size: NA
v_call: TRBV5-1
cdr3_nt: TGCGCCAGCAGCTCCACCCCGGGACAGGGGAACACCGGGGAGCTGTTTTTT
cdr3_aa: CASSSTPGQGNTGELFF

d_call: NA
j_call: TRBJ2-7
clone_size: NA
v_call: TRBV2
cdr3_nt: TGTGCCAGCAGTATGGGCGGCTACGAGCAGTACTTC
cdr3_aa: CASSMGGYEQYF

d_call: TRBD1
j_call: TRBJ2-3
clone_size: NA
v_call: TRBV2
cdr3_nt: TGTGCCAGCAGTGAGCGACAGGGAGATACGCAGTATTTT
cdr3_aa: CASSERQGDTQYF

d_call: NA
j_call: TRBJ2-2
clone_size: NA
v_call: TRBV24-1
cdr3_nt: TGTGCCACCAGTGATTTTCCGAACACCGGGGAGCTGTTTTTT
cdr3_aa: CATSDFPNTGELFF

d_call: TRBD1
j_call: TRBJ2-2
clone_size: once
v_call: TRBV19
cdr3_nt: TGTGCCAGTAGTGTAGGACAGGGGGGGACCGGGGAGCTGTTTTTT
cdr3_aa: CASSVGQGGTGELFF

d_call: NA
j_call: TRBJ2-7
clone_size: NA
v_call: TRBV27
cdr3_nt: TGTGCCAGCAGTTTATATCCCCCAAGGGACCTCAACTCCTACGAGCAGTACTTC
cdr3_aa: CASSLYPPRDLNSYEQYF

d_call: NA
j_call: TRBJ2-7
clone_size: NA
v_call: TRBV10-3
cdr3_nt: TGTGCCACAGCGGAGACGGACTACGAGCAGTACTTC
cdr3_aa: CATAETDYEQYF

d_call: TRBD2
j_call: TRBJ2-7
clone_size: NA
v_call: TRBV9
cdr3_nt: TGTGCCAGCAGCCCCCATCCCGGGACTAGCAGCTACGAGCAGTACTTC
cdr3_aa: CASSPHPGTSSYEQYF

d_call: NA
j_call: TRBJ2-1
clone_size: NA
v_call: TRBV7-3
cdr3_nt: TGTGCCAGCAGCTTAAGGGGGGCGTCCAATGAGCAGTTCTTC
cdr3_aa: CASSLRGASNEQFF

d_call: NA
j_call: TRBJ2-7
clone_size: once
v_call: TRBV4-2
cdr3_nt: TGTGCCAGCAGCCAAGAGAAGTTATACTACGAGCAGTACTTC
cdr3_aa: CASSQEKLYYEQYF

d_call: NA
j_call: TRBJ2-1
clone_size: NA
v_call: TRBV20-1
cdr3_nt: TGCAGTGTTCTCGATTACAATGAGCAGTTCTTC
cdr3_aa: CSVLDYNEQFF

d_call: NA
j_call: TRBJ1-2
clone_size: NA
v_call: TRBV5-4
cdr3_nt: TGTGCCAGCAGCGCTCAACTGACAGGTTCCAACTATGGCTACACCTTC
cdr3_aa: CASSAQLTGSNYGYTF

d_call: NA
j_call: TRBJ1-2
clone_size: NA
v_call: TRBV5-6
cdr3_nt: TGTGCCAGCAGCTTAGGGCCCGGGGGACCTAACTATGGCTACACCTTC
cdr3_aa: CASSLGPGGPNYGYTF

d_call: TRBD2
j_call: TRBJ2-2
clone_size: NA
v_call: TRBV7-3
cdr3_nt: TGTGCCAGCAGCTTACGGGAGGGCCGGGAGCTGTTTTTT
cdr3_aa: CASSLREGRELFF

d_call: NA
j_call: TRBJ2-6
clone_size: NA
v_call: TRBV5-5
cdr3_nt: TGTGCCAGCAGCTTCCCAGGCCTGGAGAGGTCTGGGGCCAACGTCCTGACTTTC
cdr3_aa: CASSFPGLERSGANVLTF

d_call: NA
j_call: TRBJ2-5
clone_size: NA
v_call: TRBV19
cdr3_nt: TGTGCCAGTAGTATGAGAATGAAGGGGGAGACCCAGTACTTC
cdr3_aa: CASSMRMKGETQYF

d_call: TRBD2
j_call: TRBJ2-3
clone_size: few
v_call: TRBV19
cdr3_nt: TGTGCCAGTAGAGGATTAGGACTAGCGGGAGGAACAGATACGCAGTATTTT
cdr3_aa: CASRGLGLAGGTDTQYF

d_call: NA
j_call: TRBJ1-1
clone_size: once
v_call: TRBV18
cdr3_nt: TGTGCCAGCTCACCAGTCCAGGACACTGAAGCTTTCTTT
cdr3_aa: CASSPVQDTEAFF

d_call: TRBD1
j_call: TRBJ1-1
clone_size: NA
v_call: TRBV19
cdr3_nt: TGTGCCAGTAGTACGGGACAGGGTGGAACTGAAGCTTTCTTT
cdr3_aa: CASSTGQGGTEAFF

d_call: TRBD1
j_call: TRBJ2-4
clone_size: NA
v_call: TRBV5-6
cdr3_nt: TGTGCCAGCAGCACACCGGGACAGGCCTCAATAGCCAAAAACATTCAGTACTTC
cdr3_aa: CASSTPGQASIAKNIQYF

d_call: NA
j_call: TRBJ2-1
clone_size: NA
v_call: TRBV19
cdr3_nt: TGTGCCAGTTCAAAAGCCCCGGTGGCTAATGAGCAGTTCTTC
cdr3_aa: CASSKAPVANEQFF